Shown below are 22 T cell receptor beta chains from a single sample sequenced in a study of blood T cell repertoires in COVID-19. Only in-frame clones appear in the TCRdb table, and some are missing; sequencing was by immunoSEQ multiplex PCR. Among over 60,000 clones listed, almost 90% were seen once. Sequencing input: peripheral blood. These receptors were obtained from a man in his fifties with acute or convalescent COVID-19.

This rearrangement joins TRBV19 to TRBJ2-1, with 7 bases aligning to TRBD2. Germline lookup yields CDR1 LNHDA and CDR2 SQIVND (reference sequence). The V gene end was trimmed by 6 bases and the J gene end by 0 bases; junction bases not matched to a gene: 8. The CDR3 is 16 residues long. CDR3 DNA sequence: TGTGCCAGTAGCCTAGCGGTAATGAGCTCCTACAATGAGCAGTTCTTC. As protein: CASSLAVMSSYNEQFF.

This chain connects TRBV6-1 to TRBJ1-1; a weak D match, TRBD1 (6 bases). The CDR3 consists of 13 residues. Germline-derived CDR1 and CDR2 are MNHNS and SASEGT. Trimming stripped 5 bases from V and 5 bases from J, with 12 bases between. The CDR3, as DNA: TGTGCCAGCAGTTTCTCACAGGGTACTGAAGCTTTCTTT. Residues: CASSFSQGTEAFF.

The chain recombines TRBV6-5 with TRBJ2-2; TRBD2 might be the D (7 bases). CDR1 and CDR2 (germline): MNHEY, SVGAGI. V lost 6 bases to trimming and J lost 4 bases, with 15 bases between them. This CDR3 is built from 15 residues. The CDR3 spells CASRLRGPGTGELFF. The DNA for the CDR3 is TGTGCCAGCAGACTGCGGGGGCCGGGCACCGGGGAGCTGTTTTTT.

The chain couples TRBV30 to TRBJ2-3, with 8 bases identical to TRBD2. Germline V gene sequence: CDR1 GTSNPN, CDR2 SVGIG (reference sequence). The CDR3 has 14 residues. V trimming: 4 bases; J trimming: 0 bases; junction bases outside the gene matches: 3. The CDR3 DNA sequence: TGTGCCTGGACTAGCGGGCATAGCACAGATACGCAGTATTTT. This encodes CAWTSGHSTDTQYF.

The chain combines TRBV4-3 with TRBJ2-1; 10 positions agree with TRBD2. The CDR3 consists of 18 residues. The germline V gene encodes CDR1 LGHNA and CDR2 YSLEER. J gave up 4 bases and V 0 bases, and 9 bases lay outside the gene matches. The DNA of the CDR3 is TGCGCCAGCAGCCAAGATCAGGGCGGACTAGCGGAGTACAATGAGCAGTTCTTC. Residues: CASSQDQGGLAEYNEQFF.

J is TRBJ1-1 and V is TRBV6-5; D is possibly TRBD1 (6 bases). Germline CDR1 reads MNHEY; CDR2 reads SVGAGI. This CDR3 comprises 14 residues. V was pared by 2 bases and J by 3 bases, with 10 bases between. CDR3 amino acids: CASSYGAGDTEAFF. The DNA for the CDR3 is TGTGCCAGCAGTTACGGGGCAGGGGACACTGAAGCTTTCTTT.

V and J are TRBV29-1 and TRBJ1-5, with 9 bases lining up with TRBD1. The V gene's germline CDR1 is SQVTM and CDR2 ANQGSEA. This CDR3 has 14 residues. J was trimmed by 0 bases and V by 7 bases; bases with no gene match: 4. CDR3 bases: TGCAGCGCCGGGACAGGGAATAGCAATCAGCCCCAGCATTTT. It encodes CSAGTGNSNQPQHF.

The chain joins TRBV28 to TRBJ2-7, with D perhaps matching TRBD1 (7 bases). Germline V CDR1 and CDR2: MDHEN, SYDVKM. The CDR3 has 15 residues. V lost 9 bases and J lost 5, with 23 bases in between. CDR3 region: CASSQGTPGVDEQYF. CDR3 DNA sequence: TGTGCCAGTTCACAGGGGACTCCGGGTGTAGACGAGCAGTACTTC.

V usage is TRBV30 and J usage is TRBJ2-2; tentatively, D is TRBD2 (5 bases). Trimming pared 6 bases from V and 2 bases from J, leaving 10 bases between. Germline V lookup: CDR1 GTSNPN, CDR2 SVGIG (reference sequence). The CDR3 spans 13 residues. The CDR3 DNA reads TGTGCCTGCCGAGGGTCAAACACCGGGGAGCTGTTTTTT. Amino acids: CACRGSNTGELFF.

This sequence joins TRBV5-6 and TRBJ2-5, with 7 positions matching TRBD2. Germline CDR1 reads SGHDT; CDR2 reads YYEEEE. Trimming removed 6 bases from V and 4 bases from J; junction bases left unmatched: 6. The CDR3 spans 13 residues. CDR3 sequence: CASTRLARETQYF. The CDR3 DNA is TGTGCCAGCACCCGACTAGCACGAGAGACCCAGTACTTC.

The V and J genes are TRBV27 and TRBJ2-7; TRBD2 matches 11 bases. Germline loops: CDR1 MNHEY, CDR2 SMNVEV (reference sequence). The CDR3 length is 15 residues. V trimming: 6 bases; J trimming: 1 base; junction bases outside the gene matches: 5. CDR3 sequence: CASSPGTSGSYEQYF. CDR3 DNA: TGTGCCAGCAGCCCGGGGACTAGCGGTTCCTACGAGCAGTACTTC.

The chain joins TRBV20-1 to TRBJ1-6; D unresolved. Germline values: CDR1 DFQATT, CDR2 SNEGSKA (reference sequence). CDR3 length: 11 residues. V was clipped by 5 bases and J by 7 bases, with 6 bases between them. The CDR3 region is CSAPPNSPLHF. As DNA, the CDR3 is TGCAGTGCTCCCCCGAATTCACCCCTCCACTTT.

A single count supports this clone. J is TRBJ2-7 and V is TRBV4-2, with 12 bases fitting TRBD2. CDR1 and CDR2 (germline): LGHNA, YNFKEQ. CDR3 length: 15 amino acids. J gave up 4 bases and V 6 bases, and 7 bases lay outside the gene matches. The CDR3 region is CASRQLAGGPYEQYF. The CDR3 nucleotides read TGTGCCAGCAGACAGCTAGCGGGAGGGCCGTACGAGCAGTACTTC.

This clone was seen just once. The chain uses TRBV5-4 and TRBJ2-1; D is perhaps TRBD2 (5 bases). The V gene lost 4 bases and the J gene lost 8 bases, with 10 bases spanning the gap. CDR1 is SGHNT, CDR2 YYREEE, per germline (reference sequence). The CDR3 extends over 12 amino acids. DNA of the CDR3: TGTGCCAGCAGCCTTGGGCGGGATGAGCAGTTCTTC. Protein sequence: CASSLGRDEQFF.

This clone was seen a single time. V gene TRBV18 combines with J gene TRBJ2-1; 8 bases match TRBD1. After removal of 4 bases from V and 2 bases from J, the junction contained 7 bases not matched to a gene. This CDR3 is built from 16 residues. CDR1 KGHSH and CDR2 LQKENI come from the germline V gene. CDR3 nucleotides: TGTGCCAGCTCACGAGAGACAGGGGCCCCCTACAATGAGCAGTTCTTC. Amino acids: CASSRETGAPYNEQFF.

The V gene is TRBV24-1, the J gene TRBJ1-2, with D possibly matching TRBD1 (5 bases). CDR1 and CDR2 from the germline V gene are KGHDR and SFDVKD. The V end lost 11 bases, the J end lost 4 bases, and 16 bases lay between the germline ends. CDR3 length equals 13 residues. The CDR3 DNA reads TGTGCCAACCTCAGCAGGGAGGTCTATGGCTACACCTTC. It codes for CANLSREVYGYTF.

J is TRBJ2-5 and V is TRBV12-5; TRBD2 is a possible D gene (7 bases). Germline V gives CDR1 LGHNT, CDR2 FRNRAP. The CDR3 is 19 residues long. V was clipped by 6 bases and J by 0 bases, with 26 bases between them. CDR3 in amino acids: CASGLRVWGLAAYQETQYF. As DNA, the CDR3 is TGTGCTAGTGGGTTGAGGGTTTGGGGGCTAGCGGCGTACCAAGAGACCCAGTACTTC.

Concerning this clone itself: The identical CDR3 is also encoded by other nucleotide sequences in the sample. This chain uses TRBV5-1 with TRBJ2-2; D uncertain. From germline, CDR1 is SGHRS and CDR2 YFSETQ. The ends were cut back, 1 base at V and 3 bases at J, with 4 bases in the middle. The CDR3 has 13 amino acids. The chain's CDR3 is CASSLRDTGELFF. DNA of the CDR3: TGCGCCAGCAGCTTGCGTGACACCGGGGAGCTGTTTTTT.

The chain joins TRBV5-1 to TRBJ2-1; a weak D match, TRBD1 (5 bases). In germline, CDR1 is SGHRS, CDR2 YFSETQ. V was trimmed by 4 bases and J by 3 bases, leaving 5 bases between them. CDR3 length equals 12 residues. DNA of the CDR3: TGCGCCAGCAGCGACAGCTACAATGAGCAGTTCTTC. It yields the protein CASSDSYNEQFF.

The chain's CDR3 is CASSMVSGRGEQFF. CDR3 nucleotide sequence: TGTGCCAGTAGTATGGTTAGCGGGAGAGGTGAGCAGTTCTTC. This chain links TRBV19 with TRBJ2-1; 9 bases line up with TRBD2. With 3 bases clipped from V and 9 bases from J, the junction kept 6 bases outside the gene matches. This CDR3 has 14 residues. CDR1 is LNHDA and CDR2 is SQIVND in the germline V gene (reference sequence). Full variable domain (rest looked up from reference TRBV19 and TRBJ2-1): DGGITQSPKYLFRKEGQNVTLSCEQNLNHDAMYWYRQDPGQGLRLIYYSQIVNDFQKGDIAEGYSVSREKKESFPLTVTSAQKNPTAFYLCASSMVSGRGEQFFGPGTRLTVL.

The chain uses TRBV4-3 and TRBJ1-2; D unclear. Germline lookup yields CDR1 LGHNA and CDR2 YSLEER. V was pared by 0 bases and J by 4 bases, with 9 bases between. The CDR3 is 14 residues long. The CDR3 sequence: CASSQDRHSYGYTF. CDR3 nucleotides: TGCGCCAGCAGCCAAGATCGGCACAGCTATGGCTACACCTTC.

The J gene is TRBJ1-5, the V gene TRBV10-3, with D uncertain. Germline V gene data show CDR1 as ENHRY and CDR2 as SYGVKD. V dropped 3 bases and J dropped 0 bases, with 9 bases sitting between them. The CDR3 has 15 amino acids. CDR3 coding DNA: TGTGCCATCAGTGACTCTCAGGATAGCAATCAGCCCCAGCATTTT. Translating it yields CAISDSQDSNQPQHF.